This T cell receptor beta chain was observed in a study of cytomegalovirus exposure and HLA in healthy donors. Regarding the study as a whole: Donors were assumed by presence/absence analyses to have roughly uniform sequencing depth. A later analysis showed TCR association rates differing by HLA locus, peaking at DRB1 and lowest at HLA-C.

After removal of 6 bases from V and 9 bases from J, the junction contained 10 bases not matched to a gene. This CDR3 has 14 residues. Germline V gene data show CDR1 as MGHDK and CDR2 as SYGVNS. In regard to this clone: Antigen specificity is unknown.

Researchers ran the PCR with 60 Vbeta and 13 Jbeta primers. The data were produced by immunoSEQ multiplex PCR, yet TCRdb's version contains in-frame clones alone and is incomplete. The sample lists approximately 130,000 clones, 60% to 85% occurring once. This receptor was taken from a man aged 25 to 40 in good health and CMV-seronegative. J is TRBJ2-1 and V is TRBV25-1, with 8 nucleotides matching TRBD2. Source material: PBMCs. The CDR3 DNA is TGTGCCAGCAGCTCGGGGGGGGCCCGGGGTGAGCAGTTCTTC. Residues: CASSSGGARGEQFF.